Presented here are 17 T cell receptor beta chains from one specimen sequenced in a study of OX40 agonist ivuxolimab in advanced cancers. TCRdb keeps only in-frame clones here, not all; method: immunoSEQ multiplex PCR. Among 12,000 or so clones listed, 84% were seen once. The sequencing here drew on CD4+ or CD8+ T cells sorted from blood, taken in a trial of the OX40 agonist ivuxolimab. These receptors were obtained from an adult with an advanced solid tumor such as melanoma, head and neck, liver or kidney cancer.

This sequence joins TRBV27 and TRBJ2-3; 8 nucleotides agree with TRBD1. Germline CDR1 MNHEY, CDR2 SMNVEV (reference sequence). Trimming took 6 bases from V and 1 from J; bases not matched to a gene: 15. The CDR3 length is 18 residues. Here the CDR3 reads CASSPGQVLIAGTDTQYF. The DNA of the CDR3 is TGTGCCAGCAGCCCGGGACAGGTCCTAATAGCGGGCACAGATACGCAGTATTTT.

The V call is TRBV9, the J call TRBJ1-2, with TRBD1 as a possible D gene (6 bases). Trimming removed 5 bases at V and 7 bases at J, with 15 bases between. The germline V gene encodes CDR1 SGDLS and CDR2 YYNGEE. This CDR3 has 13 amino acids. Here the CDR3 DNA reads TGTGCCAGCAGACCGGGGGAGGGGGTTGGCTACACCTTC. It specifies CASRPGEGVGYTF. Together with reference TRBV9 and TRBJ1-2, the CDR3 gives the full variable domain: DSGVTQTPKHLITATGQRVTLRCSPRSGDLSVYWYQQSLDQGLQFLIQYYNGEERAKGNILERFSAQQFPDLHSELNLSSLELGDSALYFCASRPGEGVGYTFGSGTRLTVV.

This chain links TRBV27 with TRBJ2-3, with D possibly TRBD1 on 6 matching bases. The CDR3 contains 15 residues. Germline CDR1 is MNHEY and CDR2 is SMNVEV (reference sequence). With 8 bases removed from V and 3 bases from J, the gap between germline ends came to 18 bases. The CDR3 protein is CASSNRVGGTDTQYF. The CDR3 nucleotides read TGTGCCAGCTCCAACAGGGTTGGGGGAACAGATACGCAGTATTTT.

This chain joins TRBV4-1 and TRBJ1-1; D not certain. CDR3 length: 11 amino acids. Per the germline V gene, CDR1 is MGHRA and CDR2 is YSYEKL. Trimming took off 2 bases at V and 2 bases at J, with 0 bases between the two ends. CDR3 region: CASSQNTEAFF. The CDR3 bases are TGCGCCAGCAGCCAAAACACTGAAGCTTTCTTT.

V usage is TRBV2 and J usage is TRBJ1-2; TRBD1 matches 7 bases. The V gene's germline CDR1 is SNHLY and CDR2 FYNNEI. V lost 2 bases to trimming and J lost 6 bases; unmatched junction nucleotides: 9. There are 15 residues in the CDR3. The CDR3 DNA follows: TGTGCCAGCAGTGAATGGCAGGGGGTCGAGAATGGCTACACCTTC. Amino acid sequence: CASSEWQGVENGYTF.

This clone was picked up one time. The chain carries TRBV6-1 and TRBJ1-5; 9 bases line up with TRBD1. After removal of 5 bases from V and 3 bases from J, the junction contained 5 bases not matched to a gene. The CDR3 extends over 15 amino acids. Germline V gene lookup returns CDR1 MNHNS and CDR2 SASEGT. CDR3 residues: CASSFRDRVNQPQHF. CDR3 bases: TGTGCCAGCAGTTTCCGGGACAGGGTCAATCAGCCCCAGCATTTT.

The chain uses TRBV5-1 and TRBJ2-1; D remains ambiguous. There are 13 residues in the CDR3. Per germline, CDR1 SGHRS and CDR2 YFSETQ. The V gene lost 0 bases and the J gene lost 5 bases, with 6 bases spanning the gap. This chain's CDR3 is CASSLAPNNEQFF. CDR3 DNA sequence: TGCGCCAGCAGCTTGGCCCCGAACAATGAGCAGTTCTTC.

The count of this clone is one. The rearrangement links TRBV30 to TRBJ1-3, with a possible D match to TRBD1 (6 bases). Germline CDR1 and CDR2: GTSNPN and SVGIG (reference sequence). The CDR3 is 17 amino acids. The V gene lost 0 bases and the J gene lost 0 bases, with 15 bases spanning the gap. The CDR3: CAWSVDLGASSGNTIYF. The CDR3 DNA is TGTGCCTGGAGTGTAGATTTGGGGGCGAGCTCTGGAAACACCATATATTTT.

This rearrangement joins TRBV9 to TRBJ2-7; D gene uncertain. Germline CDR1 is SGDLS and CDR2 is YYNGEE. The V end lost 4 bases, the J end lost 5 bases, and 16 bases lay between the germline ends. This CDR3 region has 14 residues. The CDR3 sequence is CASSFGFGRDEQYF. The CDR3 nucleotides are TGTGCCAGCAGCTTCGGTTTTGGCCGGGACGAGCAGTACTTC.

The V call is TRBV27, the J call TRBJ2-7; D is tentatively TRBD1 or TRBD2 (5 bases each). The length of the CDR3 is 13 residues. Germline-derived CDR1 and CDR2 are MNHEY and SMNVEV (reference sequence). V shed 3 bases and J shed 1 base, with 7 bases lying between them. Here the CDR3 DNA reads TGTGCCAGCAGTTTTGGGGGATCCTACGAGCAGTACTTC. This sequence encodes CASSFGGSYEQYF.

This chain uses TRBV2 with TRBJ2-2; 8 nucleotides line up with TRBD1. Germline CDR1 and CDR2: SNHLY and FYNNEI. The CDR3 spans 15 residues. V lost 6 bases, J lost 4 bases, and 7 bases stayed unmatched. CDR3 residues: CASSGTGDPTGELFF. For the CDR3, the DNA is TGTGCCAGCAGCGGGACAGGAGATCCCACCGGGGAGCTGTTTTTT. The full variable domain, with the rest looked up from reference TRBV2 and TRBJ2-2, is EPEVTQTPSHQVTQMGQEVILRCVPISNHLYFYWYRQILGQKVEFLVSFYNNEISEKSEIFDDQFSVERPDGSNFTLKIRSTKLEDSAMYFCASSGTGDPTGELFFGEGSRLTVL.

This chain uses TRBV4-1 with TRBJ1-2; the D is unclear. V lost 4 bases, J lost 4 bases, and 16 bases lay in between. CDR1 and CDR2 from the germline V gene are MGHRA and YSYEKL. The CDR3 is 15 residues long. The CDR3 loop is CASSLTQTSTYGYTF. The CDR3 region has the DNA TGCGCCAGCAGCCTAACGCAGACCTCTACCTATGGCTACACCTTC.

This clone was seen just once. The chain uses TRBV7-9 and TRBJ1-1; D remains unclear. The CDR3 loop spans 12 amino acids. The germline V gene has CDR1 SEHNR and CDR2 FQNEAQ (reference sequence). V dropped 2 bases and J dropped 6 bases, with 7 bases sitting between them. CDR3 DNA sequence: TGTGCCAGCAGCTTATTCCTTTCTGAAGCTTTCTTT. Translated: CASSLFLSEAFF.

This clone was counted a single time. V and J are TRBV14 and TRBJ1-1; 9 bases match TRBD1. V lost 0 bases to trimming and J lost 1 base; unmatched junction nucleotides: 6. CDR1 SGHDN and CDR2 FVKESK come from the germline V gene. CDR3 length: 17 residues. The CDR3 DNA reads as TGTGCCAGCAGCCAAGATCCCCTGGGACAGGGGAACACTGAAGCTTTCTTT. Translated: CASSQDPLGQGNTEAFF.

The chain is built from TRBV29-1 and TRBJ2-2; 8 bases align to TRBD2. The CDR3 has 15 amino acids. J gave up 1 base and V 6 bases, and 7 bases lay outside the gene matches. CDR1 is SQVTM and CDR2 is ANQGSEA in the germline V gene. The CDR3 nucleotides read TGCAGCGTCCGCTCTAGCGGGTGGAACACCGGGGAGCTGTTTTTT. Protein sequence: CSVRSSGWNTGELFF.

The chain recombines TRBV27 with TRBJ2-7; TRBD1 aligns across 8 bases. V dropped 4 bases and J dropped 6; count of bases not matched to a gene: 11. Per the germline V gene, CDR1 is MNHEY and CDR2 is SMNVEV (reference sequence). The CDR3 has 15 residues. The CDR3 reads CASSSGTGSFSEQYF. The CDR3, as DNA: TGTGCCAGCAGTTCCGGGACAGGATCTTTCTCCGAGCAGTACTTC.

The chain couples TRBV5-1 to TRBJ2-1, with TRBD2 identical over 10 bases. V lost 4 bases to trimming and J lost 4 bases; unmatched junction nucleotides: 2. CDR1 and CDR2 from the germline V gene are SGHRS and YFSETQ. The CDR3 is 14 amino acids. CDR3 coding DNA: TGCGCCAGCAGCAATAGCGGGGGGTACAATGAGCAGTTCTTC. It specifies CASSNSGGYNEQFF.